This entry describes one T cell receptor (beta chain). Its specificity is unknown. These data come from a study of T-cell memory formation after mild COVID-19. TCRdb processed the 5' RACE reads anew with MiXCR; each CDR3 protein has one entry. The sample holds hundreds of thousands of distinct CDR3 sequences, approximately 23% seen once. Whole-study results and caveats: That cross-reactive memory joined was suggested by some responding clones appearing in pre-infection memory.

CDR3 size: 15 residues. Between the trimmed V and J ends, which lost 3 bases and 4 bases, there was a span of 14 bases. The chain combines TRBV12-3 or TRBV12-4 with TRBJ2-3, with a possible D match to TRBD2 (5 bases). The TCR originated in an adult woman who had mild COVID-19 (a few samples of this study predate the infection). Cell type and time point are not known. Sequenced material: PBMCs or a T cell subset sorted from them (not recorded which). In DNA form, the CDR3 reads TGTGCCAGCAGTTTTACCGTGGCGGACTCAGATACGCAGTATTTT. Amino acids: CASSFTVADSDTQYF.